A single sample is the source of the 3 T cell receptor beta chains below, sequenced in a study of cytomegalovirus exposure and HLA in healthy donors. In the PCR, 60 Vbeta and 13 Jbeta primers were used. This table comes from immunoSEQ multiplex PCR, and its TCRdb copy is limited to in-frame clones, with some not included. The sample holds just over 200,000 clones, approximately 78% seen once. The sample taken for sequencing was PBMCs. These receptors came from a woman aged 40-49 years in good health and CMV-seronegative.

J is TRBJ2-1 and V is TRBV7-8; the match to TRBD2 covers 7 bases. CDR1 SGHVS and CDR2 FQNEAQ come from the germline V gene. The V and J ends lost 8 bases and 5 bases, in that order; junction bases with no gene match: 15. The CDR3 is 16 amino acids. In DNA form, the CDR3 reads TGTGCCAGCCTGCGTCTAGCGGACTCCGGTAACAATGAGCAGTTCTTC. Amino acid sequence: CASLRLADSGNNEQFF.

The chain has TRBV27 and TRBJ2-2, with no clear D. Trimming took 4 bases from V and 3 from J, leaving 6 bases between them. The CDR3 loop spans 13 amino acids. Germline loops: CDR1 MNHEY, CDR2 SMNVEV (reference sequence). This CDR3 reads CASSYTHTGELFF. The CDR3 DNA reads TGTGCCAGCAGTTACACACACACCGGGGAGCTGTTTTTT.

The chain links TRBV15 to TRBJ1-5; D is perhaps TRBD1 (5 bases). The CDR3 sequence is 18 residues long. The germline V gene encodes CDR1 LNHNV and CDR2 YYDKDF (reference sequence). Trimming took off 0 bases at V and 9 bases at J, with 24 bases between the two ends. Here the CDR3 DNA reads TGTGCCACCAGCAGAGAGGGGGGTAGGGGAAGGATTCGTCTGCCCCAGCATTTT. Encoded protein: CATSREGGRGRIRLPQHF.